This record looks at one T cell receptor (beta chain) sequence and its context. This sample stems from a study of blood T cell repertoires in COVID-19. Germline CDR1 and CDR2: GTSNPN and SVGIG (reference sequence). V was trimmed by 1 base and J by 6 bases, leaving 18 bases between them. There are 15 residues in the CDR3. Measured with immunoSEQ multiplex PCR; TCRdb has only the in-frame clones, and not every one. The table has about 130,000 clones, around four fifths seen once. The source is an elderly man with COVID-19, enrolled during active disease. The chain joins TRBV30 to TRBJ1-2; D may be TRBD1 (5 bases). Sequencing was performed on peripheral blood. The chain's CDR3 is CAWSDMPGRKHGYTF. CDR3 bases: TGTGCCTGGAGTGATATGCCAGGGCGGAAGCATGGCTACACCTTC.